This T cell receptor beta chain is from a study of T-cell memory formation after mild COVID-19. Study in general: Largely, TCR clusters stayed within a single donor. Study results and limitations: Those CD4+ clones that contracted were mainly in CM and EM (CD8+ ones in EMRA).

TCRdb redid the calling of the 5' RACE reads with MiXCR, one entry per CDR3 protein. The sample contains fewer than 250,000 distinct CDR3 sequences, around 25% of which appear only once. This clonotype was observed a few times. Antigen specificity is unknown. This CDR3 region has 13 residues. In germline, CDR1 is SGHDT, CDR2 YYEEEE. The V segment lost 2 bases and the J segment 9 bases; nucleotides outside the gene matches: 4. The chain has TRBV5-6 and TRBJ2-1; 8 nucleotides line up with TRBD2. The receptor's source is an adult woman who had mild COVID-19 (a few samples of this study predate the infection). Cell type and time point are not known. What was sequenced was PBMCs or a T cell subset sorted from them (not recorded which). CDR3 bases: TGTGCCAGCAGCTTACCAGCGGGGGTTGAGCAGTTCTTC. Protein product: CASSLPAGVEQFF.